Listed below are T cell receptor beta chains from one sample, sequenced in a study of radiotherapy plus CTLA-4 blockade in lung cancer. TCRdb's table, derived via immunoSEQ multiplex PCR, lists solely in-frame clones and lacks some. The sample includes about 48,000 clones, approximately 86% of them seen just once. Specimen: peripheral blood, collected from a patient treated with radiotherapy plus ipilimumab. The receptors were sampled from a human donor with non-small cell lung cancer that progressed on radiotherapy plus ipilimumab. Some clones in this sample may be carry-over from other donors' samples. Both conserved end residues are part of each CDR3. Fields, in order: J gene, D gene, clone size, V gene, CDR3 DNA, CDR3 protein. The D gene is left open where the match is weak. For some rows the clone size is stated as once, few or many, or as a class when expanded; others skip it.

J gene: TRBJ1-6
D gene: .
clone size: .
V gene: TRBV6-1
CDR3 DNA: TGTGCCAGCAGAGGGCCCGGGGGGAATTCACCCCTCCACTTT
CDR3 protein: CASRGPGGNSPLHF

J gene: TRBJ2-7
D gene: TRBD2
clone size: .
V gene: TRBV5-4
CDR3 DNA: TGTGCCAACCATGGGCGGGAGGCCCACGAGCAGTACTTC
CDR3 protein: CANHGREAHEQYF

J gene: TRBJ2-2
D gene: .
clone size: .
V gene: TRBV5-6
CDR3 DNA: TGTGCCAGCACTAACACCGGGGAGCTGTTTTTT
CDR3 protein: CASTNTGELFF

J gene: TRBJ2-3
D gene: .
clone size: once
V gene: TRBV4-1
CDR3 DNA: TGCGCCAGCAGCCTCCGGGACTTAGCCACAGATACGCAGTATTTT
CDR3 protein: CASSLRDLATDTQYF

J gene: TRBJ2-7
D gene: TRBD2
clone size: .
V gene: TRBV7-2
CDR3 DNA: TGTGCCAGCAGCCTACGAGGGAGGGAGATCTACGAGCAGTACTTC
CDR3 protein: CASSLRGREIYEQYF

J gene: TRBJ1-1
D gene: .
clone size: .
V gene: TRBV28
CDR3 DNA: TGTGCCAGCAGTCAGACACCGAACACTGAAGCTTTCTTT
CDR3 protein: CASSQTPNTEAFF

J gene: TRBJ2-3
D gene: .
clone size: once
V gene: TRBV7-6
CDR3 DNA: TGTGCCAGCAGCCCTAGCGTGGGGATTGGTACGCAGTATTTT
CDR3 protein: CASSPSVGIGTQYF

J gene: TRBJ2-3
D gene: .
clone size: once
V gene: TRBV10-1
CDR3 DNA: TGCGCCAGCAGTGACGCTTTAGAAGATACGCAGTATTTT
CDR3 protein: CASSDALEDTQYF

J gene: TRBJ2-7
D gene: TRBD1
clone size: .
V gene: TRBV19
CDR3 DNA: TGTGCCAGTAGTACCCTCCGGGACAGGGCAACCTACGAGCAGTACTTC
CDR3 protein: CASSTLRDRATYEQYF

J gene: TRBJ2-3
D gene: TRBD2
clone size: .
V gene: TRBV7-3
CDR3 DNA: TGTGCCAGCAGCGCCGGGACTAGCTTCATAGATACGCAGTATTTT
CDR3 protein: CASSAGTSFIDTQYF

J gene: TRBJ1-4
D gene: .
clone size: few
V gene: TRBV19
CDR3 DNA: TGTGCCAGCGAGGGGGGGCTTGAAAAACTGTTTTTT
CDR3 protein: CASEGGLEKLFF

J gene: TRBJ1-5
D gene: .
clone size: few
V gene: TRBV19
CDR3 DNA: TGTGCCAGTAACCTCGGACTCATTAATCAGCCCCAGCATTTT
CDR3 protein: CASNLGLINQPQHF

J gene: TRBJ2-1
D gene: .
clone size: .
V gene: TRBV9
CDR3 DNA: TGTGCCAGCAGCGCAGGGTCTAGGGGCGATGAGCAGTTCTTC
CDR3 protein: CASSAGSRGDEQFF

J gene: TRBJ1-2
D gene: .
clone size: .
V gene: TRBV28
CDR3 DNA: TGTGCCAGCAGTTTAAGATCGGACTATGGCTACACCTTC
CDR3 protein: CASSLRSDYGYTF

J gene: TRBJ2-1
D gene: .
clone size: .
V gene: TRBV9
CDR3 DNA: TGTGCCAGCAATCCCAGGGCGGAGCTCTACAATGAGCAGTTCTTC
CDR3 protein: CASNPRAELYNEQFF

J gene: TRBJ1-2
D gene: .
clone size: .
V gene: TRBV5-1
CDR3 DNA: TGCGCCAGCAGCTTGGCCCAGGGAGGGGGCTACACCTTC
CDR3 protein: CASSLAQGGGYTF

J gene: TRBJ2-7
D gene: TRBD1
clone size: .
V gene: TRBV2
CDR3 DNA: TGTGCCAGCAGAAGGGACAGGAGCTCCTACGAGCAGTACTTC
CDR3 protein: CASRRDRSSYEQYF

J gene: TRBJ2-7
D gene: .
clone size: .
V gene: TRBV11-1
CDR3 DNA: TGTGCCAGCAGCTTAGCCCCTTCGAGGTTGAACGAGCAGTACTTC
CDR3 protein: CASSLAPSRLNEQYF

J gene: TRBJ1-5
D gene: .
clone size: few
V gene: TRBV4-2
CDR3 DNA: TGTGCCAGCAGCCATCGACAGACCCTCGATCAGCCCCAGCATTTT
CDR3 protein: CASSHRQTLDQPQHF

J gene: TRBJ1-4
D gene: TRBD1
clone size: .
V gene: TRBV9
CDR3 DNA: TGTGCCAGCAGCGCCCTACAGGGGGGGGAAAAACTGTTTTTT
CDR3 protein: CASSALQGGEKLFF

J gene: TRBJ2-3
D gene: .
clone size: .
V gene: TRBV5-6
CDR3 DNA: TGTGCCAGCAGCTTGGTTGCGGGGACCAGCACAGATACGCAGTATTTT
CDR3 protein: CASSLVAGTSTDTQYF

J gene: TRBJ2-7
D gene: .
clone size: .
V gene: TRBV21-1
CDR3 DNA: TGTGCCAGCAGCAAACCTAAGGGGCAGGGCCACGAGCAGTACTTC
CDR3 protein: CASSKPKGQGHEQYF

J gene: TRBJ2-7
D gene: TRBD2
clone size: .
V gene: TRBV11-2
CDR3 DNA: TGTGCCAGCACCGGGACTAGCGGGAACCACGAGCAGTACTTC
CDR3 protein: CASTGTSGNHEQYF

J gene: TRBJ2-7
D gene: TRBD1
clone size: .
V gene: TRBV4-3
CDR3 DNA: TGCGCCAGCAGCCAAGATACCGTCGGATGGCGACAGGGGTTTTACGAGCAGTACTTC
CDR3 protein: CASSQDTVGWRQGFYEQYF

J gene: TRBJ1-1
D gene: TRBD1
clone size: .
V gene: TRBV30
CDR3 DNA: TGTGCCTGGAGCGCTCGAATTCCTGACAGGGGGAACACTGAAGCTTTCTTT
CDR3 protein: CAWSARIPDRGNTEAFF

J gene: TRBJ2-7
D gene: TRBD2
clone size: .
V gene: TRBV10-2
CDR3 DNA: TGCGCCAGCAGTGAAGGGCGCGGGGGTTACGAGCAGTACTTC
CDR3 protein: CASSEGRGGYEQYF

J gene: TRBJ1-4
D gene: TRBD1
clone size: once
V gene: TRBV9
CDR3 DNA: TGTGCCAGCAGCGGAGCAGGGGGACATAATGAAAAACTGTTTTTT
CDR3 protein: CASSGAGGHNEKLFF

J gene: TRBJ2-2
D gene: .
clone size: .
V gene: TRBV7-9
CDR3 DNA: TGTGCCAGCAGCTTAGTGGTATCGGCCGGGGAGCTGTTTTTT
CDR3 protein: CASSLVVSAGELFF

J gene: TRBJ1-1
D gene: TRBD1
clone size: .
V gene: TRBV28
CDR3 DNA: TGTGCCAGCACCACAGGGGGCACTGAAGCTTTCTTT
CDR3 protein: CASTTGGTEAFF

J gene: TRBJ2-7
D gene: .
clone size: .
V gene: TRBV2
CDR3 DNA: TGTGCCAACAGCCAGGGGGGCTACGAGCAGTACTTC
CDR3 protein: CANSQGGYEQYF

J gene: TRBJ1-5
D gene: .
clone size: .
V gene: TRBV27
CDR3 DNA: TGTGCCAGCAGCCCTGGGGAGGGCACGATGCCCCAGCATTTT
CDR3 protein: CASSPGEGTMPQHF

J gene: TRBJ1-5
D gene: .
clone size: .
V gene: TRBV10-3
CDR3 DNA: TGTGCCATCAGTGACCAGGTCTCCAATCAGCCCCAGCATTTT
CDR3 protein: CAISDQVSNQPQHF

J gene: TRBJ1-1
D gene: .
clone size: .
V gene: TRBV27
CDR3 DNA: TGTGCCAGCTACACGGGAAACACTGAAGCTTTCTTT
CDR3 protein: CASYTGNTEAFF

J gene: TRBJ2-7
D gene: TRBD2
clone size: .
V gene: TRBV5-4
CDR3 DNA: TGTGCCAGCAGCCAAGTAGAAATAGCGGGGGGCGGGTTAAGAGAGCAGTACTTC
CDR3 protein: CASSQVEIAGGGLREQYF

J gene: TRBJ1-2
D gene: .
clone size: .
V gene: TRBV6-1
CDR3 DNA: TGTGCCAGCGAATCGACAGGTGCTAACTATGGCTACACCTTC
CDR3 protein: CASESTGANYGYTF

J gene: TRBJ1-5
D gene: TRBD1
clone size: .
V gene: TRBV4-3
CDR3 DNA: TGCGCCAGCAGCCAGACGACAGGGAACAATCAGCCCCAGCATTTT
CDR3 protein: CASSQTTGNNQPQHF

J gene: TRBJ1-2
D gene: .
clone size: .
V gene: TRBV6-1
CDR3 DNA: TGTGCCAGCAGGCCCGATGGTGCGGCATCTGGCTACACCTTC
CDR3 protein: CASRPDGAASGYTF